This is a list of T cell receptor beta chains from one sample in a study of glioma-infiltrating T cells. TCRdb reprocessed the multiplex PCR reads via MiXCR and lists one record per CDR3 protein. Among under 200,000 distinct CDR3 sequences listed, around 40% were seen once. Material for sequencing was glioma tissue, nonneoplastic brain tissue, or PBMCs (not recorded which). The receptors derive from a human donor with low-grade glioma or glioblastoma, undergoing nonglioma brain surgery, or in good health (not recorded which). Both conserved end residues are part of each CDR3. D genes are given only for firm matches. A clone size is listed for some rows: how often the clone was seen (once, few, many), or a class if it is expanded.

abundance: many
j_gene: TRBJ2-3
d_gene: NA
v_gene: TRBV7-3
CDR3nt: TGTGCCAGCAGCCCTGCATCCGAGTCAGATACGCAGTATTTT
CDR3aa: CASSPASESDTQYF

abundance: NA
j_gene: TRBJ2-7
d_gene: TRBD1
v_gene: TRBV29-1
CDR3nt: TGCAGCGTTGAAAAGACAGGGGGCGACGAGCAGTACTTC
CDR3aa: CSVEKTGGDEQYF

abundance: many
j_gene: TRBJ2-5
d_gene: NA
v_gene: TRBV28
CDR3nt: TGTGCCAGCAGTTTACGTTCGGGGCCTGGGACCCAGTACTTC
CDR3aa: CASSLRSGPGTQYF

abundance: once
j_gene: TRBJ2-7
d_gene: TRBD2
v_gene: TRBV25-1
CDR3nt: TGTGCCAGCCGGGGGGGGGATTCTGGGGGAGAGAGCTCCTACCAGCAGTACTTC
CDR3aa: CASRGGDSGGESSYQQYF

abundance: few
j_gene: TRBJ2-1
d_gene: NA
v_gene: TRBV12-3/TRBV12-4
CDR3nt: TGTGCCAGCAGTTTTGTCAATGAGCAGTTCTTC
CDR3aa: CASSFVNEQFF

abundance: many
j_gene: TRBJ2-7
d_gene: TRBD2
v_gene: TRBV6-1
CDR3nt: TGTGCCAGCAGTTGGGAGGGCTACGAGCAGTACTTC
CDR3aa: CASSWEGYEQYF

abundance: many
j_gene: TRBJ2-7
d_gene: TRBD2
v_gene: TRBV20-1
CDR3nt: TGCAGTGCCCTGGGGACTAGCGGGAGCGCCTACGAGCAGTACTTC
CDR3aa: CSALGTSGSAYEQYF

abundance: medium-sized
j_gene: TRBJ1-1
d_gene: NA
v_gene: TRBV27
CDR3nt: TGTGCCAGCAGTCCCCTTCAGGCTTCGGCTGAAGCTTTCTTT
CDR3aa: CASSPLQASAEAFF

abundance: NA
j_gene: TRBJ2-1
d_gene: TRBD2
v_gene: TRBV3-1
CDR3nt: TGTGCCAGCAGCCCTAGCGGGATTGACAATGAGCAGTTCTTC
CDR3aa: CASSPSGIDNEQFF

abundance: few
j_gene: TRBJ2-7
d_gene: NA
v_gene: TRBV19
CDR3nt: TGTGCCAGTAGGAGCGGTCCCAAGCAGTACTTC
CDR3aa: CASRSGPKQYF

abundance: few
j_gene: TRBJ1-3
d_gene: NA
v_gene: TRBV4-1
CDR3nt: TGCGCCAGCAGCCCACCTTGGGGCTCTGGAAACACCATATATTTT
CDR3aa: CASSPPWGSGNTIYF

abundance: many
j_gene: TRBJ2-1
d_gene: NA
v_gene: TRBV20-1
CDR3nt: TGCAGTGCTGCGCCGGGACTCCTAAACAATGAGCAGTTCTTC
CDR3aa: CSAAPGLLNNEQFF

abundance: many
j_gene: TRBJ2-5
d_gene: TRBD1
v_gene: TRBV28
CDR3nt: TGTGCCAGCAGTACACACAGGGGCGAACAAGAGACCCAGTACTTC
CDR3aa: CASSTHRGEQETQYF

abundance: NA
j_gene: TRBJ1-1
d_gene: NA
v_gene: TRBV5-1
CDR3nt: TGCGCCAGCAGCTTGGAAAGCCCTCTAGCTTTCTTT
CDR3aa: CASSLESPLAFF

abundance: many
j_gene: TRBJ1-6
d_gene: NA
v_gene: TRBV6-1
CDR3nt: TGTGCCAGCAGTGAAATCAACAGGAGCTCCTATAATTCACCCCTCCACTTT
CDR3aa: CASSEINRSSYNSPLHF

abundance: many
j_gene: TRBJ2-2
d_gene: TRBD2
v_gene: TRBV6-1
CDR3nt: TGTGCCAGCACAAGGACTAGCGGGAGTTTGTACACCGGGGAGCTGTTTTTT
CDR3aa: CASTRTSGSLYTGELFF

abundance: few
j_gene: TRBJ2-3
d_gene: TRBD2
v_gene: TRBV11-2
CDR3nt: TGTGCCAGCAGCTTAGTAGCGGGAACTAGCACAGATACGCAGTATTTT
CDR3aa: CASSLVAGTSTDTQYF

abundance: once
j_gene: TRBJ2-7
d_gene: TRBD1
v_gene: TRBV19
CDR3nt: TGTGCCAGTAGTCCCCGGGACAGTGGTTCCTACGAGCAGTACTTC
CDR3aa: CASSPRDSGSYEQYF

abundance: many
j_gene: TRBJ1-1
d_gene: TRBD1
v_gene: TRBV28
CDR3nt: TGTGCCAGCAGTTCAGGGGGGCACACTGAAGCTTTCTTT
CDR3aa: CASSSGGHTEAFF

abundance: many
j_gene: TRBJ1-1
d_gene: TRBD1
v_gene: TRBV25-1
CDR3nt: TGTGCCAGCAGTGATCCAGACAGGGCGGGCACTGAAGCTTTCTTT
CDR3aa: CASSDPDRAGTEAFF

abundance: many
j_gene: TRBJ1-5
d_gene: TRBD1
v_gene: TRBV28
CDR3nt: TGTGCCAGCAGTTTGGCGGGACAGGGGGCCCAGCCCCAGCATTTT
CDR3aa: CASSLAGQGAQPQHF

abundance: NA
j_gene: TRBJ1-3
d_gene: NA
v_gene: TRBV11-2
CDR3nt: TGTGCCAGCAGTTTCCAGGCAACACCTGGAAACACCATATATTTT
CDR3aa: CASSFQATPGNTIYF

abundance: NA
j_gene: TRBJ2-1
d_gene: TRBD2
v_gene: TRBV7-6
CDR3nt: TGTGCCAGCAGCTTAGAAACTAGCGGGGAGTGGAATGAGCAGTTCTTC
CDR3aa: CASSLETSGEWNEQFF

abundance: NA
j_gene: TRBJ2-5
d_gene: TRBD2
v_gene: TRBV2
CDR3nt: TGTGCCAGCCGGGGGGACCAAGAGACCAAGTACTTC
CDR3aa: CASRGDQETKYF

abundance: many
j_gene: TRBJ2-3
d_gene: NA
v_gene: TRBV20-1
CDR3nt: TGCAGTGCTAGCGGCATAACGAAATCAACAGATACGCAGTATTTT
CDR3aa: CSASGITKSTDTQYF

abundance: few
j_gene: TRBJ1-1
d_gene: TRBD1
v_gene: TRBV29-1
CDR3nt: TGCAGCGTTGTGACAGGGTTGCCTGAAGCTTTCTTT
CDR3aa: CSVVTGLPEAFF

abundance: NA
j_gene: TRBJ1-5
d_gene: TRBD1
v_gene: TRBV6-1
CDR3nt: TGTGCCAGCAGCCATGGACAGGGATACGATCAGCCCCAGCATTTT
CDR3aa: CASSHGQGYDQPQHF

abundance: NA
j_gene: TRBJ2-3
d_gene: NA
v_gene: TRBV19
CDR3nt: TGTGCCAGTAGTCTTATTATTCCCGATACGCAGTATTTT
CDR3aa: CASSLIIPDTQYF

abundance: few
j_gene: TRBJ1-5
d_gene: NA
v_gene: TRBV27
CDR3nt: TGTGCCAGCAGTTTACATGCGGCGGTGGACAATCAGCCCCAGCATTTT
CDR3aa: CASSLHAAVDNQPQHF